Listed here are 28 T cell receptor beta chains from one sample, sequenced in a study of tumor-infiltrating lymphocytes in primary liver carcinoma. From unsorted bulk tissue weighing roughly 17-31 mg, DNA and RNA were co-extracted. Production of TCR beta cDNA used approximately 0.45 ug total RNA together with a constant-region primer. What produced the TCR beta libraries was three nested multiplex PCR rounds using slightly modified ARM-PCR. For around 11 cycles apiece, the opening two PCR rounds ran with TRBV1-TRBV30 forward primers and a C-beta reverse primer. TCRdb reanalysed the multiplex PCR reads using MiXCR and keeps one entry per CDR3 protein. Among approximately 79,000 distinct CDR3 sequences listed, nearly 70% were seen once. Material: liver tumor tissue from sampling region 4. Indicated subset: tumor region T4, right-lateral pole. The origin of the receptors is a man in his forties with primary liver carcinoma and hepatitis B virus infection.

J is TRBJ2-3 and V is TRBV10-3; 8 positions agree with TRBD2. Germline CDR1 is ENHRY and CDR2 is SYGVKD. The CDR3 contains 14 residues. With V trimmed by 10 bases and J by 4 bases, 10 bases remained unmatched. CDR3 protein: CASGGPAGSDTQYF. The CDR3 DNA reads as TGTGCCAGCGGGGGGCCGGCAGGCTCAGATACGCAGTATTTT.

The chain carries TRBV6-1 and TRBJ2-7, with D perhaps matching TRBD2 (5 bases). CDR1 and CDR2 from the germline V gene are MNHNS and SASEGT. V lost 2 bases and J 4 bases, leaving 15 bases between the germline ends. The CDR3 contains 15 residues. CDR3: CASSEPAVGRYEQYF. The CDR3 DNA follows: TGTGCCAGCAGTGAACCTGCGGTGGGGAGATACGAGCAGTACTTC.

The chain is built from TRBV29-1 and TRBJ1-1; 7 positions match TRBD1. V trimming: 6 bases; J trimming: 7 bases; junction bases outside the gene matches: 11. The germline CDR1 and CDR2 sequences are SQVTM and ANQGSEA. This CDR3 comprises 13 residues. CDR3 DNA sequence: TGCAGCGTGATAGGGGGCGCAGAGAATGAAGCTTTCTTT. Amino acid sequence: CSVIGGAENEAFF.

This clonotype was detected a few times. A much larger clone lies one base from this, so it may be a read error. The chain links TRBV12-3 or TRBV12-4 to TRBJ2-1; no clear D. This CDR3 spans 14 amino acids. CDR3 sequence reads: CASSLAETENERFF. CDR3 in DNA: TGTGCCAGCAGTTTGGCGGAGACCGAAAATGAGCGGTTCTTC.

Many counts were recorded for this clonotype. J is TRBJ2-1 and V is TRBV5-1; weak D call: TRBD1 (6 bases). The CDR3 runs to 15 residues. V lost 0 bases, J lost 3 bases, and 10 bases lay in between. Germline loops: CDR1 SGHRS, CDR2 YFSETQ. In DNA form, the CDR3 reads TGCGCCAGCAGCTTGGCTCCAGGGGTCTACAATGAGCAGTTCTTC. Encoded protein: CASSLAPGVYNEQFF.

There are many counts of this clonotype. This chain connects TRBV7-9 to TRBJ2-1; perhaps TRBD2 as D (6 bases). Per germline, CDR1 SEHNR and CDR2 FQNEAQ (reference sequence). Trimming removed 6 bases from V and 2 bases from J, with 14 bases in between. This CDR3 has 15 amino acids. The CDR3 nucleotides read TGTGCCAGCAGTCCCGGGGCTAGCGCCTACAATGAGCAGTTCTTC. This codes for CASSPGASAYNEQFF.

About this clonotype: Possible read error: a much larger clone is one base away. Written as DNA, the CDR3 is TGTGCCAGCCATGGGTCAGGAGCAGCCCAAGAGATCCAGTACTTC. This gives the protein CASHGSGAAQEIQYF. The rearrangement uses TRBV28 and TRBJ2-5; D uncertain. The V gene's germline CDR1 is MDHEN and CDR2 SYDVKM. The CDR3 length is 15 residues. Looking up the rest from reference TRBV28 and TRBJ2-5 gives the full variable domain: DVKVTQSSRYLVKRTGEKVFLECVQDMDHENMFWYRQDPGLGLRLIYFSYDVKMKEKGDIPEGYSVSREKKERFSLILESASTNQTSMYLCASHGSGAAQEIQYFGPGTRLLVL.

Details on this clonotype: The CDR3 end shows no conserved phenylalanine or tryptophan, and so a read error is likely. This chain joins TRBV11-2 and TRBJ2-1; the D gene could be TRBD1 or TRBD2 (5 bases each). V lost 8 bases and J 8 bases, leaving 22 bases between the germline ends. The CDR3 extends over 15 amino acids. CDR1 is SGHAT, CDR2 FQNNGV, per germline. The DNA of the CDR3 is TGTGCCAGCCTACTAGGGGACCTCTGGGGACATGAGCAGTTCCTC. Amino acids: CASLLGDLWGHEQFL.

On this clonotype: One end of the junction varies from germline; a read error may be responsible. This sequence joins TRBV11-2 and TRBJ2-7, with D perhaps being TRBD1 or TRBD2 (5 bases each). Looked up from germline, CDR1 is SGHAT and CDR2 is FQNNGV. The CDR3 runs 16 residues. The CDR3 DNA reads as TGTGCTAGCAGCTTAGGTGGGACGGGAATCTCCCACGATCAGTACTTC. It encodes CASSLGGTGISHDQYF.

A word on this clonotype: Mismatch with germline at one junction end may stem from a read error. The chain has TRBV28 and TRBJ1-1; no firm D call. Germline V gene data show CDR1 as MDHEN and CDR2 as SYDVKM. The CDR3 covers 13 residues. CDR3 in amino acids: CASSFSPNTGAFF. Written as DNA, the CDR3 is TGTGCCAGCAGTTTCAGCCCGAACACTGGAGCTTTCTTT.

Turning to this clonotype: Since no conserved phenylalanine or tryptophan closes the CDR3, a read error is the likely cause. The V and J genes are TRBV4-1 and TRBJ2-1; 8 nucleotides agree with TRBD2. Looked up from germline, CDR1 is MGHRA and CDR2 is YSYEKL. The J segment lost 13 bases and the V segment lost 1 base, leaving 15 bases of the junction unmatched. This CDR3 is built from 16 residues. CDR3 coding DNA: TGCGCCAGCAGCCAAGGTTCCCGGGAGGGCCGAGGTGATCAGTTCCTC. Residues: CASSQGSREGRGDQFL.

Concerning this clonotype itself: One end of the junction does not line up with germline, which may come from a read error. The chain uses TRBV11-2 and TRBJ2-3; TRBD2 matches at 13 bases. The CDR3 contains 18 residues. CDR1 and CDR2 (germline): SGHAT, FQNNGV. The CDR3 protein is CASTLTTSGRAGRDMQYF. CDR3 coding DNA: TGTGCCAGTACCTTAACTACTAGCGGGAGGGCGGGGCGAGATATGCAGTATTTT.

On this clonotype: Its ends do not fully match the called genes, so a read error is possible. This chain links TRBV7-3 with TRBJ2-2; D perhaps matches TRBD2 (5 bases). The CDR3 spans 13 residues. Germline assignment: CDR1 SGHTA and CDR2 FQGTGA. The CDR3 protein is CASSLRQAGELSF. In DNA form, the CDR3 reads TGTGCCAGCAGCTTACGCCAGGCCGGGGAGCTGTCTTTT.

Note on this clonotype: No conserved phenylalanine or tryptophan ends this CDR3, so it is likely a read error. The DNA is omitted, as the CDR3 cannot be located on it reliably, and the CDR3 follows TCRdb's listing. CDR3 loop: CASSPYGADTHYL. The chain joins TRBV11-2 to TRBJ2-3. Germline assignment: CDR1 SGHAT and CDR2 FQNNGV. The CDR3 is 13 residues long, ends included.

As regards this clonotype: A much larger clone sits a single nucleotide away, making a read error possible. CDR3 DNA: TGCAGTGCTAGAGAGATGACTAGCCCCACAGATACGCAGTATTTT. Translated, it gives CSAREMTSPTDTQYF. The V and J genes are TRBV20-1 and TRBJ2-3; 7 bases match TRBD2. Germline CDR1 reads DFQATT; CDR2 reads SNEGSKA (reference sequence). The CDR3 extends over 15 amino acids. Losses at the gene ends were 0 bases for V and 2 bases for J; bases not matched to a gene: 5.

The J gene is TRBJ2-3, the V gene TRBV11-2; D may be TRBD2 (6 bases). The CDR3 contains 14 residues. Germline CDR1 SGHAT, CDR2 FQNNGV. The CDR3: CTGGVRKPADTQYF. CDR3 DNA sequence: TGTACCGGAGGGGTACGGAAGCCCGCAGATACGCAGTATTTT.

With respect to this clonotype: Here the CDR3 omits its conserved ending phenylalanine or tryptophan, so a read error is the likely source. The chain has TRBV11-2 and TRBJ1-6; no firm D call. The CDR3 length is 11 residues. Germline loops: CDR1 SGHAT, CDR2 FQNNGV. CDR3 amino acids: CASSLGSPLHV. The CDR3 DNA is TGTGCGAGCAGCTTGGGGTCACCCCTCCACGTT.

In this sample, this clonotype turned up many times. The V gene is TRBV29-1, the J gene TRBJ2-5; 11 bases match TRBD2. CDR3 length: 15 amino acids. Losses at the gene ends were 5 bases for V and 5 bases for J; bases not matched to a gene: 10. Germline loops: CDR1 SQVTM, CDR2 ANQGSEA. The CDR3 protein is CSVKLTSGIMETQYF. CDR3 in DNA: TGCAGCGTTAAGCTGACTAGCGGGATCATGGAGACCCAGTACTTC.

In the case of this clonotype: In this CDR3 the conserved last residue, phenylalanine or tryptophan, is missing, so a read error is likely. The chain links TRBV6-1 to TRBJ2-1, with unresolved D. Germline V gene sequence: CDR1 MNHNS, CDR2 SASEGT. The V and J ends lost 2 bases and 6 bases respectively, with 8 bases between them. There are 13 residues in the CDR3. CDR3 region: CASSESYFNEQFL. CDR3 DNA: TGTGCCAGCAGTGAATCATACTTCAATGAGCAGTTCCTC.

This clonotype was picked up many times. V is TRBV7-9 and J is TRBJ2-4, with D possibly being TRBD2 (6 bases). Germline CDR1 SEHNR, CDR2 FQNEAQ (reference sequence). The CDR3 has 16 residues. Between the trimmed V and J ends, which lost 4 bases and 2 bases, there was a span of 15 bases. This CDR3 is CASSSPAEGSKNIQYF. As DNA, the CDR3 is TGTGCCAGCAGCTCACCAGCGGAGGGGTCCAAAAACATTCAGTACTTC. The entire variable domain, with the rest obtained from reference TRBV7-9 and TRBJ2-4, is as follows: DTGVSQNPRHKITKRGQNVTFRCDPISEHNRLYWYRQTLGQGPEFLTYFQNEAQLEKSRLLSDRFSAERPKGSFSTLEIQRTEQGDSAMYLCASSSPAEGSKNIQYFGAGTRLSVL.

This clonotype was seen once. The junction departs from germline at one end; a sequencing error may be responsible. The V call is TRBV29-1, the J call TRBJ2-2; perhaps TRBD2 as D (6 bases). This CDR3 has 13 residues. The V gene's germline CDR1 is SQVTM and CDR2 ANQGSEA. CDR3 sequence: CSALRVNTGGLFF. The CDR3 bases are TGTAGTGCGTTGCGGGTAAACACCGGGGGGCTGTTTTTT.

The chain carries TRBV10-1 and TRBJ1-2; D is undetermined. Germline loops: CDR1 WNHNN, CDR2 SYGVQD (reference sequence). V was pared by 0 bases and J by 5 bases, with 7 bases between. The CDR3 is made up of 13 amino acids. CDR3 DNA sequence: TGCGCCAGCAGTGAGTCGAGGGAGTATGGCTACACCTTC. Translated: CASSESREYGYTF.

A word on this clonotype: As the CDR3 is not closed by the conserved phenylalanine or tryptophan, this likely results from a read error. The DNA is left out, because the CDR3 cannot be placed on it with certainty; the CDR3 is given as TCRdb lists it. The gene calls are TRBV11-2 and TRBJ2-2; no check of the table's D call, TRBD1, against the DNA was made. The CDR3 sequence runs 13 residues, both termini included. Germline CDR1 reads SGHAT; CDR2 reads FQNNGV. The CDR3 loop reads CATGQGNTGERFS.

For this clonotype: The junction departs from germline at one end; a sequencing error may be responsible. This sequence joins TRBV11-2 and TRBJ2-7; 8 bases are shared with TRBD2. The CDR3 sequence is 15 residues long. The germline V gene has CDR1 SGHAT and CDR2 FQNNGV. CDR3 in DNA: TGTGCCAACAGCTTCCCGGGACTAGGGATCCACGAGCAATACTTT. Translating gives CANSFPGLGIHEQYF.

Details on this clonotype: At one end the junction does not follow the germline gene, possibly because of a read error. This chain uses TRBV6-5 with TRBJ2-6, with D possibly matching TRBD1 (5 bases). The V gene's germline CDR1 is MNHEY and CDR2 SVGAGI. This CDR3 contains 15 residues. Here the CDR3 reads CASINRRSGANVLTF. For the CDR3, the DNA is TGTGCCAGCATCAATCGTCGCTCTGGGGCCAACGTCTTGACTTTC.

As for this clonotype: Its ends do not fully match the called genes, so a read error is possible. CDR3 region: CTSGLVKGNAGELFF. CDR3 coding DNA: TGTACCAGCGGCTTAGTTAAGGGAAACGCCGGGGAGCTGTTTTTT. This sequence joins TRBV11-2 and TRBJ2-2; D perhaps matches TRBD2 (5 bases). The CDR3 runs to 15 residues. Germline CDR1 reads SGHAT; CDR2 reads FQNNGV.

This clonotype was detected ten times or more. The chain employs TRBV6-5 and TRBJ2-6, with TRBD1 as a possible D gene (6 bases). With 0 bases removed from V and 0 bases from J, the gap between germline ends came to 6 bases. The germline CDR1 and CDR2 sequences are MNHEY and SVGAGI. The CDR3 has 16 amino acids. The CDR3 sequence: CASSYSDSSGANVLTF. Written as DNA, the CDR3 is TGTGCCAGCAGTTACTCGGACAGCTCTGGGGCCAACGTCCTGACTTTC.

A note on this clonotype: One junction end disagrees with the germline gene, perhaps due to a read error. The genes are TRBV4-1 and TRBJ2-2; D is possibly TRBD2 (5 bases). Germline V gene data show CDR1 as MGHRA and CDR2 as YSYEKL. This CDR3 has 16 amino acids. DNA of the CDR3: TGCGCCAGCAGCCCAGAAGAGGGCCTCGACACCGGGGAACTGTTATTT. Protein sequence: CASSPEEGLDTGELLF.